These 27 T cell receptor beta chains were sequenced from one sample in a study of T-cell memory formation after mild COVID-19. TCRdb reanalysed the 5' RACE reads using MiXCR and keeps one entry per CDR3 protein. Of 150,000 to 200,000 distinct CDR3 sequences in the sample, around 15% were seen once. The specimen was PBMCs or a T cell subset sorted from them (not recorded which). These receptors were obtained from an adult woman who had mild COVID-19 (a few samples of this study predate the infection). Cell type and time point are not known.

A few counts support this clonotype. This chain uses TRBV14 with TRBJ2-7; maybe TRBD1 (6 bases). The CDR3 extends over 15 amino acids. Germline-derived CDR1 and CDR2 are SGHDN and FVKESK. V gave up 1 base and J gave up 1 base, with 11 bases separating them. CDR3 loop: CASSQGLGASYEQYF. For the CDR3, the DNA is TGTGCCAGCAGCCAAGGATTGGGGGCTTCCTACGAGCAGTACTTC.

V and J are TRBV6-6 and TRBJ2-1, with D maybe TRBD1 (5 bases). Trimming took 1 base from V and 8 from J, leaving 9 bases between them. Germline V gene sequence: CDR1 MNHNY, CDR2 SVGAGI (reference sequence). The CDR3 is 13 residues long. The CDR3 DNA reads as TGTGCCAGCAGTTACTGGGGCTGGGATGAGCAGTTCTTC. It specifies CASSYWGWDEQFF.

This clonotype turned up a few times. The J gene is TRBJ2-1, the V gene TRBV7-8; no reliable D call. The CDR3 extends over 16 amino acids. V was pared by 5 bases and J by 8 bases, with 22 bases between. The germline V gene encodes CDR1 SGHVS and CDR2 FQNEAQ. The DNA for the CDR3 is TGTGCCAGCAGCCGCCCCAGAGAGGCCCCGACTGATGAGCAGTTCTTC. It specifies CASSRPREAPTDEQFF.

This clonotype was counted a few times. This sequence joins TRBV24-1 and TRBJ2-2; D ambiguous. CDR3 length equals 13 residues. CDR1 is KGHDR and CDR2 is SFDVKD in the germline V gene. Trimming pared 12 bases from V and 2 bases from J, leaving 12 bases between. For the CDR3, the DNA is TGTGCCTCCCGAAAGGGTAACACCGGGGAGCTGTTTTTT. Translation gives CASRKGNTGELFF.

V and J are TRBV24-1 and TRBJ2-3, with D unresolved. The V end lost 4 bases, the J end lost 2 bases, and 3 bases lay between the germline ends. The CDR3 has 12 residues. Looked up from germline, CDR1 is KGHDR and CDR2 is SFDVKD. CDR3 sequence: CATSDFTDTQYF. CDR3 nucleotide sequence: TGTGCCACCAGTGACTTCACAGATACGCAGTATTTT.

The table lists this clonotype with many counts. This rearrangement joins TRBV18 to TRBJ2-5; the D is unclear. The V and J ends lost 3 bases and 3 bases respectively, with 2 bases between them. Germline V gives CDR1 KGHSH, CDR2 LQKENI. There are 11 residues in the CDR3. The CDR3 bases are TGTGCCAGCTCACCTGAAGAGACCCAGTACTTC. Protein product: CASSPEETQYF.

This clonotype has only one observation. V and J are TRBV29-1 and TRBJ2-3, with a possible D match to TRBD2 (9 bases). The length of the CDR3 is 14 residues. Deletions cut 2 bases from V and 5 bases from J, with 14 bases between. The germline V gene has CDR1 SQVTM and CDR2 ANQGSEA. The CDR3 nucleotides are TGCAGCGTTGAACCTAGCGGGACAGGAGATACGCAGTATTTT. It is translated as CSVEPSGTGDTQYF.

Points on this clonotype: The junction does not match germline at one end; this may be a read error. The chain carries TRBV7-7 and TRBJ2-3, with D possibly TRBD2 on 5 matching bases. CDR3 length: 18 amino acids. The germline CDR1 and CDR2 sequences are SSHAT and FNYEAQ (reference sequence). DNA for the CDR3: TGTGCTAGCAGCTTAGCGCCGGAATCTAACCCCCCGATAGATACGCAGTATTTT. Translation gives CASSLAPESNPPIDTQYF.

V usage is TRBV5-5 and J usage is TRBJ1-1; no clear D. The germline V and J ends were trimmed by 4 bases and 0 bases, with 10 bases remaining between them. The CDR3 runs to 14 residues. The germline gives CDR1 SGHKS, CDR2 YYEKEE (reference sequence). CDR3 loop: CASSDMNLNTEAFF. The CDR3 coding sequence is TGTGCCAGCAGCGACATGAACCTGAACACTGAAGCTTTCTTT.

The chain combines TRBV2 with TRBJ2-2; 7 bases align to TRBD1. The CDR3 is made up of 15 amino acids. CDR1 is SNHLY and CDR2 is FYNNEI in the germline V gene. J was trimmed by 2 bases and V by 6 bases; bases with no gene match: 6. Written as DNA, the CDR3 is TGTGCCAGCAGCCCAGGGGGAATAAACACCGGGGAGCTGTTTTTT. It encodes CASSPGGINTGELFF.

This clonotype was counted a few times. The rearrangement uses TRBV7-6 and TRBJ2-3, with 10 bases that match TRBD2. The CDR3 is 17 amino acids. Germline CDR1 reads SGHVS; CDR2 reads FNYEAQ. Trimming at V came to 1 base and at J to 6 bases, leaving 10 bases not matched to a gene. CDR3: CASSLVSAGGPGDTQYF. The CDR3 bases are TGTGCCAGCAGCTTAGTGTCAGCGGGAGGGCCCGGGGATACGCAGTATTTT.

The V gene is TRBV7-2, the J gene TRBJ2-1, with a possible D match to TRBD1 (6 bases). The CDR3 covers 16 residues. Per the germline V gene, CDR1 is SGHTA and CDR2 is FQGNSA. Deletions cut 5 bases from V and 2 bases from J, with 16 bases between. The CDR3, as DNA: TGTGCCAGCAGCCCGGGACACCCAATTCCCTACAATGAGCAGTTCTTC. Translated, it gives CASSPGHPIPYNEQFF.

In this sample, this clonotype turned up a few times. The J gene is TRBJ2-3, the V gene TRBV30, with D unresolved. V was pared by 0 bases and J by 0 bases, with 10 bases between. CDR3 length equals 15 residues. Germline values: CDR1 GTSNPN, CDR2 SVGIG (reference sequence). The CDR3 coding sequence is TGTGCCTGGAGTGTGGTTGGCGGCAGCACAGATACGCAGTATTTT. This translates into CAWSVVGGSTDTQYF.

The V gene is TRBV6-6, the J gene TRBJ2-1; TRBD2 aligns across 9 bases. CDR3 length: 16 residues. Germline V gene sequence: CDR1 MNHNY, CDR2 SVGAGI (reference sequence). Trimming took 5 bases from V and 3 from J; bases not matched to a gene: 8. CDR3 in DNA: TGTGCCAGCAGTGACCTTCGGCGGGAGGGCTACAATGAGCAGTTCTTC. Translating it yields CASSDLRREGYNEQFF.

This sequence joins TRBV6-6 and TRBJ1-2; TRBD1 might be the D (6 bases). The CDR3 consists of 13 residues. Trimming removed 5 bases from V and 2 bases from J, with 9 bases in between. Germline-derived CDR1 and CDR2 are MNHNY and SVGAGI (reference sequence). Here the CDR3 reads CASSQTGNYGYTF. CDR3 DNA: TGTGCCAGCAGTCAGACAGGAAACTATGGCTACACCTTC.

This clonotype appeared a few times. The rearrangement links TRBV12-3 or TRBV12-4 to TRBJ2-7; a possible D gene is TRBD1 (6 bases). The CDR3 runs 14 residues. The V end was cut by 6 bases, the J end by 3 bases, with 15 bases between. CDR3 residues: CASRVQGRGYEQYF. The CDR3 DNA sequence: TGTGCCAGCAGGGTACAGGGTCGGGGCTACGAGCAGTACTTC.

There are a few counts of this clonotype. The chain links TRBV11-1 to TRBJ2-3, with 7 bases lining up with TRBD2. This CDR3 is 14 amino acids long. Germline CDR1 SGHAT, CDR2 FQDESV (reference sequence). V trimming: 8 bases; J trimming: 4 bases; junction bases outside the gene matches: 9. The CDR3 region is CASQTSRSADTQYF. The CDR3 DNA sequence: TGTGCCAGCCAGACTAGCCGTAGCGCAGATACGCAGTATTTT.

This rearrangement joins TRBV14 to TRBJ2-7; D is ambiguous. Germline V gene sequence: CDR1 SGHDN, CDR2 FVKESK. V lost 4 bases, J lost 7 bases, and 20 bases lay in between. The CDR3 contains 15 residues. The CDR3 nucleotides are TGTGCCAGCAGCCTCGTAAGGACCCTCATGGAAGAGCAGTACTTC. This gives the protein CASSLVRTLMEEQYF.

This chain uses TRBV27 with TRBJ1-2; 10 bases line up with TRBD1. V was pared by 6 bases and J by 3 bases, with 7 bases of the junction left unmatched. The CDR3 has 15 residues. Germline V CDR1 and CDR2: MNHEY, SMNVEV (reference sequence). CDR3: CASRVTGTGDYGYTF. For the CDR3, the DNA is TGTGCCAGCAGGGTCACCGGGACAGGGGACTATGGCTACACCTTC.

Only a few counts were recorded for this clonotype. The genes are TRBV12-3 or TRBV12-4 and TRBJ2-7; no firm D call. V lost 5 bases to trimming and J lost 0 bases, with 8 bases between them. This CDR3 is 13 amino acids long. The CDR3 loop reads CASSRTVSYEQYF. In DNA form, the CDR3 reads TGTGCCAGCAGTCGGACGGTCTCCTACGAGCAGTACTTC.

The genes are TRBV4-3 and TRBJ2-1; 13 bases are shared with TRBD2. This CDR3 region has 19 residues. CDR1 is LGHNA and CDR2 is YSLEER in the germline V gene. J gave up 5 bases and V 4 bases, and 14 bases lay outside the gene matches. The CDR3 coding sequence is TGCGCCAGCAGCCCAGAATTCGGACTAGCGGGAGTCAGGAACAATGAGCAGTTCTTC. As protein: CASSPEFGLAGVRNNEQFF.

The chain links TRBV5-4 to TRBJ2-5; TRBD2 might be the D (7 bases). Trimming left V 5 bases short and J 1 base short, with 12 bases between. This CDR3 is 14 amino acids long. Germline V CDR1 and CDR2: SGHNT, YYREEE (reference sequence). The CDR3 DNA sequence: TGTGCCAGCAGAAGGGGGGGACCCCAAGAGACCCAGTACTTC. Its translation is CASRRGGPQETQYF.

The chain has TRBV7-2 and TRBJ1-4; 10 bases map to TRBD1. Germline loops: CDR1 SGHTA, CDR2 FQGNSA. The V and J ends lost 4 bases and 8 bases, in that order; junction bases with no gene match: 13. This CDR3 contains 17 residues. The CDR3 region has the DNA TGTGCCAGCAGCTCCCCCGGGACAGGGGTGAGAGGCGAAAAACTGTTTTTT. Translation: CASSSPGTGVRGEKLFF.

The rearrangement uses TRBV7-3 and TRBJ2-1, with 8 bases lining up with TRBD2. The CDR3 consists of 15 residues. Germline V CDR1 and CDR2: SGHTA, FQGTGA. The V gene end was trimmed by 4 bases and the J gene end by 9 bases; junction bases not matched to a gene: 11. Here the CDR3 reads CASSSDRRGAGEQFF. The CDR3 DNA sequence: TGTGCCAGCAGCTCCGACCGGCGGGGGGCTGGTGAGCAGTTCTTC.

V gene TRBV7-2 combines with J gene TRBJ2-7; 7 positions match TRBD2. CDR3 length equals 16 residues. The germline gives CDR1 SGHTA, CDR2 FQGNSA. J was trimmed by 5 bases and V by 8 bases; bases with no gene match: 18. The DNA for the CDR3 is TGTGCCAGCTCGGCGTTAGTCCTAGCGGTGTCTAACGAGCAGTACTTC. Encoded protein: CASSALVLAVSNEQYF.

The CDR3: CASSDRTVSTDTQYF. The DNA for the CDR3 is TGTGCCAGCAGCGACCGGACAGTTAGCACAGATACGCAGTATTTT. V and J are TRBV7-2 and TRBJ2-3, with TRBD1 as a possible D gene (6 bases). Germline CDR1 and CDR2: SGHTA and FQGNSA. Trimming stripped 5 bases from V and 0 bases from J, with 12 bases between. The CDR3 runs 15 residues.

The table lists this clonotype with a few counts. The chain joins TRBV20-1 to TRBJ2-7; maybe TRBD1 (6 bases). The CDR3 spans 14 residues. Trimming cost V 0 bases and J 2 bases, with 11 bases left between them. CDR1 and CDR2 (germline): DFQATT, SNEGSKA (reference sequence). Here the CDR3 DNA reads TGCAGTGCTAGAGAGCCGACAGGTCCCTACGAGCAGTACTTC. Residues: CSAREPTGPYEQYF.